These 6 T cell receptor beta chains share one sample of origin, sequenced in a study of T-cell reconstitution after alpha-beta-depleted transplantation in children. The TCRbeta library incorporated unique molecular identifiers. Via MiXCR, TCRdb re-called the PCR reads, giving one row per CDR3 protein. The profile shows about 300,000 distinct CDR3 sequences, roughly 8.2% of them singletons. Antigen specificity for these receptors is unknown. Study findings and constraints: T-cell numbers and diversity one year post-transplant derived largely from freshly generated T cells.

This sample comprised peripheral blood, obtained 360 days after TCRalphabeta/CD19-depleted stem cell transplant. Receptor source: a female patient aged 2-9 years who had a stem cell transplant for Fanconi anemia, so the T cells may come from the graft donor.

This clonotype was picked up many times. The chain joins TRBV3-1 to TRBJ2-1; 8 nucleotides agree with TRBD2. The CDR3 extends over 14 amino acids. Trimming removed 8 bases from V and 10 bases from J; junction bases left unmatched: 13. CDR1 is LGHDT and CDR2 is YNNKEL in the germline V gene (reference sequence). The CDR3 DNA sequence: TGTGCCAGCGGTAAGTCCGGGACTAGTAACGAGCAGTTCTTC. Translation gives CASGKSGTSNEQFF.

This clonotype occurred many times. V gene TRBV12-3 or TRBV12-4 combines with J gene TRBJ2-5, with TRBD2 matching over 13 bases. Unmatched junction bases numbered 18, after V lost 5 bases and J lost 12 bases. The CDR3 is made up of 17 amino acids. CDR3 residues: CASSRVQGLAGTSVEYF. The CDR3 DNA reads as TGTGCCAGCAGTAGAGTTCAGGGACTAGCGGGGACAAGTGTCGAGTACTTC.

In this sample, this clonotype turned up many times. The V call is TRBV4-2, the J call TRBJ1-6; D is ambiguous. Germline lookup yields CDR1 LGHNA and CDR2 YNFKEQ. Trimming removed 0 bases from V and 7 bases from J, with 10 bases in between. This CDR3 spans 15 amino acids. CDR3 coding DNA: TGTGCCAGCAGCCAAGATACCCTGGAGAATTCACCCCTCCACTTT. This sequence encodes CASSQDTLENSPLHF.

CDR3 loop: CASSPETGTSGRAAQETQYF. The CDR3, as DNA: TGTGCCAGCAGCCCCGAAACCGGGACTAGCGGGAGGGCCGCGCAAGAGACCCAGTACTTC. The rearrangement uses TRBV7-3 and TRBJ2-5; 16 bases fit TRBD2. The germline V gene encodes CDR1 SGHTA and CDR2 FQGTGA. The CDR3 loop spans 20 amino acids. The V segment lost 5 bases and the J segment 2 bases; nucleotides outside the gene matches: 14.

In this sample, this clonotype turned up many times. V usage is TRBV4-2 and J usage is TRBJ2-7; the D gene is possibly TRBD1 (7 bases). The CDR3 is made up of 15 amino acids. Germline CDR1 LGHNA, CDR2 YNFKEQ. V was shortened by 4 bases and J by 3 bases, with 16 bases between the two germline ends. CDR3 region: CASSLGGGGYYEQYF. In DNA, the CDR3 is TGTGCCAGCAGCCTTGGAGGGGGCGGGTACTACGAGCAGTACTTC.

This clonotype was found many times. V gene TRBV5-5 combines with J gene TRBJ1-5; 7 nucleotides align to TRBD1. J was trimmed by 2 bases and V by 1 base; bases with no gene match: 9. This CDR3 has 17 residues. Germline CDR1 reads SGHKS; CDR2 reads YYEKEE (reference sequence). The CDR3 coding sequence is TGTGCCAGCAGCTTGAGATTGGGTGGACAGGGCAATCAGCCCCAGCATTTT. This encodes CASSLRLGGQGNQPQHF.